The 29 T cell receptor beta chains in this list originate from one sample, sequenced in a study of control samples from healthy donors and cancer patients. Clones were sequenced by immunoSEQ multiplex PCR, and TCRdb holds only the in-frame ones, with some missing. Its table lists some 180,000 clones. Material: blood. Receptors were obtained from a woman aged 25 to 39 in good health.

This chain joins TRBV5-6 and TRBJ1-6, with D unresolved. This CDR3 contains 16 residues. The V end was cut by 0 bases, the J end by 7 bases, with 14 bases between. Germline assignment: CDR1 SGHDT and CDR2 YYEEEE. DNA of the CDR3: TGTGCCAGCAGCTTGGCGCCGAACAGTTGGAATTCACCCCTCCACTTT. It translates to CASSLAPNSWNSPLHF.

The V and J genes are TRBV27 and TRBJ1-2, with D hard to call. Germline V lookup: CDR1 MNHEY, CDR2 SMNVEV (reference sequence). The length of the CDR3 is 16 residues. The V gene lost 0 bases and the J gene lost 5 bases, with 16 bases spanning the gap. The DNA of the CDR3 is TGTGCCAGCAGTTTATCAAACCAATTTAAAATATATGGCTACACCTTC. Amino acid sequence: CASSLSNQFKIYGYTF.

V usage is TRBV7-9 and J usage is TRBJ2-7; 7 bases map to TRBD1. The length of the CDR3 is 16 residues. Germline loops: CDR1 SEHNR, CDR2 FQNEAQ (reference sequence). Trimming removed 1 base from V and 2 bases from J; junction bases left unmatched: 8. The CDR3 sequence is CASSLGQGEGTYEQYF. The CDR3 nucleotides read TGTGCCAGCAGCTTAGGACAGGGTGAAGGAACCTACGAGCAGTACTTC.

The gene calls are TRBV6-6 and TRBJ1-4, with 9 bases identical to TRBD1. With 11 bases clipped from V and 6 bases from J, the junction kept 7 bases outside the gene matches. The CDR3 has 13 amino acids. The germline CDR1 and CDR2 sequences are MNHNY and SVGAGI (reference sequence). The CDR3 reads CASRTGEDEKLFF. The CDR3 nucleotides are TGTGCCTCCCGGACAGGGGAGGATGAAAAACTGTTTTTT.

This rearrangement joins TRBV7-2 to TRBJ2-5; 8 positions agree with TRBD2. J lost 2 bases, V lost 2 bases, and 4 bases had no gene match. The CDR3 is made up of 15 amino acids. Germline V gene lookup returns CDR1 SGHTA and CDR2 FQGNSA. The CDR3 reads CASSLSGGEQETQYF. CDR3 DNA sequence: TGTGCCAGCAGCTTAAGCGGGGGAGAGCAAGAGACCCAGTACTTC.

The chain uses TRBV20-1 and TRBJ2-1; D possibly corresponds to TRBD1 (6 bases). Germline V gene lookup returns CDR1 DFQATT and CDR2 SNEGSKA (reference sequence). The CDR3 is 11 residues long. The V gene lost 6 bases and the J gene lost 4 bases, with 7 bases spanning the gap. The CDR3 region has the DNA TGCAGTGCCCAGGGGTACAATGAGCAGTTCTTC. This encodes CSAQGYNEQFF.

The chain carries TRBV28 and TRBJ2-7; 9 nucleotides align to TRBD1. The CDR3 contains 15 residues. CDR1 is MDHEN, CDR2 SYDVKM, per germline. J gave up 6 bases and V 5 bases, and 11 bases lay outside the gene matches. CDR3 nucleotides: TGTGCCAGCAGTCCGGTTGGGACAGGGACATTCGAGCAGTACTTC. Its translation is CASSPVGTGTFEQYF.

The chain links TRBV5-1 to TRBJ1-2, with D perhaps TRBD1 (5 bases). CDR3 size: 13 residues. In germline, CDR1 is SGHRS, CDR2 YFSETQ. Trimming removed 4 bases from V and 4 bases from J, with 11 bases in between. DNA of the CDR3: TGCGCCAGCAGCACCGGGGGGGGCTATGGCTACACCTTC. Translating gives CASSTGGGYGYTF.

The chain links TRBV7-3 to TRBJ1-2; unclear D gene. The CDR3 has 14 amino acids. Per germline, CDR1 SGHTA and CDR2 FQGTGA. Trimming took off 5 bases at V and 7 bases at J, with 17 bases between the two ends. CDR3 residues: CASSPSQFTSGYTF. CDR3 sequence (DNA): TGTGCCAGCAGCCCATCACAGTTTACTAGTGGCTACACCTTC.

The chain has TRBV24-1 and TRBJ2-1; no definite D call. The V gene's germline CDR1 is KGHDR and CDR2 SFDVKD. The CDR3 runs to 16 residues. V was trimmed by 2 bases and J by 6 bases, leaving 16 bases between them. The CDR3 spells CATSDSSRLKGNEQFF. CDR3 DNA: TGTGCCACCAGTGATTCGTCCAGGTTAAAGGGCAATGAGCAGTTCTTC.

The chain joins TRBV27 to TRBJ2-7, with D possibly being TRBD1 (6 bases). Germline V CDR1 and CDR2: MNHEY, SMNVEV (reference sequence). With 5 bases removed from V and 0 bases from J, the gap between germline ends came to 14 bases. This CDR3 comprises 15 residues. The CDR3 sequence is CASSPTGSASYEQYF. In nucleotides, the CDR3 is TGTGCCAGCAGTCCCACAGGGTCGGCCTCCTACGAGCAGTACTTC.

The chain recombines TRBV9 with TRBJ2-3; D is possibly TRBD1 or TRBD2 (6 bases each). The V gene's germline CDR1 is SGDLS and CDR2 YYNGEE. The CDR3 extends over 15 amino acids. The V gene lost 4 bases and the J gene lost 0 bases, with 12 bases spanning the gap. CDR3 residues: CASSKRGASTDTQYF. DNA of the CDR3: TGTGCCAGCAGCAAGAGGGGGGCCAGCACAGATACGCAGTATTTT.

The chain has TRBV5-1 and TRBJ2-7, with D possibly called TRBD1 or TRBD2 (5 bases each). Germline assignment: CDR1 SGHRS and CDR2 YFSETQ. V was pared by 0 bases and J by 3 bases, with 10 bases between. The CDR3 totals 14 residues. CDR3 nucleotides: TGCGCCAGCAGCTTGGTCCAGGGACGCTACGAGCAGTACTTC. It encodes CASSLVQGRYEQYF. The entire variable domain, with the rest obtained from reference TRBV5-1 and TRBJ2-7, is as follows: KAGVTQTPRYLIKTRGQQVTLSCSPISGHRSVSWYQQTPGQGLQFLFEYFSETQRNKGNFPGRFSGRQFSNSRSEMNVSTLELGDSALYLCASSLVQGRYEQYFGPGTRLTVT.

Regarding this clone: The same CDR3 arises from other DNA sequences in this sample as well. CDR3 nucleotide sequence: TGTGCCAGCAGTTTGGGGGGTGCGAGCAATCAGCCCCAGCATTTT. The encoded protein is CASSLGGASNQPQHF. This chain joins TRBV28 and TRBJ1-5, with a weak D call TRBD1 (5 bases). The length of the CDR3 is 15 residues. V gave up 3 bases and J gave up 1 base, with 10 bases separating them. Germline CDR1 MDHEN, CDR2 SYDVKM.

The V and J genes are TRBV2 and TRBJ2-7, with TRBD2 identical over 10 bases. Germline trimming cut 4 bases from V and 4 bases from J; bases unmatched to any gene: 7. Germline V gives CDR1 SNHLY, CDR2 FYNNEI. The CDR3 loop spans 15 amino acids. The CDR3 here is CASSVQAGGPYEQYF. As DNA, the CDR3 is TGTGCCAGCAGTGTCCAAGCGGGGGGGCCTTACGAGCAGTACTTC.

This chain joins TRBV11-3 and TRBJ2-6; D is ambiguous. Looked up from germline, CDR1 is SGHNT and CDR2 is YENEEA. This CDR3 has 14 amino acids. The V gene lost 5 bases and the J gene lost 3 bases, with 8 bases spanning the gap. The CDR3 nucleotides are TGTGCCAGCAGCCGAGGAGTTGGGGCCAACGTCCTGACTTTC. It is translated as CASSRGVGANVLTF.

V and J are TRBV2 and TRBJ2-5, with TRBD1 matching 8 bases. With 5 bases clipped from V and 5 bases from J, the junction kept 7 bases outside the gene matches. Germline CDR1 reads SNHLY; CDR2 reads FYNNEI. The CDR3 contains 14 residues. In DNA, the CDR3 is TGTGCCAGCAGTCCGACAGGGGTCAAGGAGACCCAGTACTTC. Translation gives CASSPTGVKETQYF.

This sequence joins TRBV9 and TRBJ1-2; D might be TRBD1 (6 bases). V gave up 3 bases and J gave up 4 bases, with 16 bases separating them. CDR3 length: 15 residues. From germline, CDR1 is SGDLS and CDR2 YYNGEE. The CDR3 region is CASSEPGLGGYGYTF. In nucleotides, the CDR3 is TGTGCCAGCAGCGAGCCCGGTTTAGGGGGCTATGGCTACACCTTC.

The CDR3 DNA reads TGTGCCAGCAGCCAAGATTACCCGGATACGCAGTATTTT. Amino acid sequence: CASSQDYPDTQYF. This sequence joins TRBV3-1 (or the pseudogene TRBV3-2) and TRBJ2-3; D is undetermined. This CDR3 region has 13 residues. From germline, CDR1 is LGHDT and CDR2 YNNKEL (reference sequence). V was trimmed by 0 bases and J by 6 bases, leaving 7 bases between them.

The chain uses TRBV19 and TRBJ2-1; possibly TRBD1 for D (5 bases). The germline gives CDR1 LNHDA, CDR2 SQIVND (reference sequence). V dropped 3 bases and J dropped 9 bases, with 12 bases sitting between them. There are 13 residues in the CDR3. The CDR3 loop is CASSIKWGGEQFF. CDR3 DNA sequence: TGTGCCAGTAGTATTAAGTGGGGCGGTGAGCAGTTCTTC.

V gene TRBV9 combines with J gene TRBJ1-4; D might be TRBD1 (5 bases). Germline-derived CDR1 and CDR2 are SGDLS and YYNGEE. The CDR3 length is 14 residues. V shed 1 base and J shed 4 bases, with 8 bases lying between them. The CDR3 DNA sequence: TGTGCCAGCAGCGTAAACAGGAGTAATGAAAAACTGTTTTTT. Translated: CASSVNRSNEKLFF.

This rearrangement joins TRBV5-1 to TRBJ2-5; D remains ambiguous. CDR1 SGHRS and CDR2 YFSETQ come from the germline V gene. CDR3 size: 14 residues. Trimming took off 4 bases at V and 1 base at J, with 11 bases between the two ends. CDR3 amino acids: CASSLQAAQETQYF. The CDR3 DNA sequence: TGCGCCAGCAGCCTCCAAGCAGCCCAAGAGACCCAGTACTTC.

V gene TRBV5-1 combines with J gene TRBJ1-6; D remains ambiguous. CDR3 length equals 15 residues. Germline V CDR1 and CDR2: SGHRS, YFSETQ. Trimming cost V 0 bases and J 5 bases, with 9 bases left between them. CDR3 in DNA: TGCGCCAGCAGCTTGGGCCCTCTGGATAATTCACCCCTCCACTTT. Translated, it gives CASSLGPLDNSPLHF.

The chain is built from TRBV28 and TRBJ1-6; D is possibly TRBD1 (5 bases). The germline gives CDR1 MDHEN, CDR2 SYDVKM. V was trimmed by 5 bases and J by 3 bases, leaving 11 bases between them. The CDR3 covers 15 residues. The DNA of the CDR3 is TGTGCCAGCAGTACTGGGGGGAGCTATAATTCACCCCTCCACTTT. Translated: CASSTGGSYNSPLHF.

The chain links TRBV11-3 to TRBJ2-7; TRBD1 matches at 11 bases. Germline CDR1 and CDR2: SGHNT and YENEEA. J lost 3 bases, V lost 1 base, and 2 bases had no gene match. The CDR3 spans 15 residues. The CDR3 DNA sequence: TGTGCCAGCAGCTTAGGTGGGACAGGGGGCTACGAGCAGTACTTC. This sequence encodes CASSLGGTGGYEQYF.

The chain has TRBV27 and TRBJ1-5, with TRBD1 identical over 7 bases. The V gene end was trimmed by 6 bases and the J gene end by 7 bases; junction bases not matched to a gene: 9. CDR3 length equals 14 residues. Germline V gives CDR1 MNHEY, CDR2 SMNVEV (reference sequence). The CDR3 DNA follows: TGTGCCAGCAGACTGGAGGGGGCGGGGCAGCCCCAGCATTTT. It translates to CASRLEGAGQPQHF.

The gene calls are TRBV5-4 and TRBJ2-7; D remains unclear. Germline CDR1 reads SGHNT; CDR2 reads YYREEE (reference sequence). CDR3 length: 13 residues. V was shortened by 6 bases and J by 0 bases, with 10 bases between the two germline ends. The CDR3 loop reads CASTSPGSYEQYF. The CDR3 coding sequence is TGTGCCAGCACTTCACCGGGCTCCTACGAGCAGTACTTC.

J is TRBJ2-3 and V is TRBV2; 13 positions match TRBD2. The V gene end was trimmed by 4 bases and the J gene end by 5 bases; junction bases not matched to a gene: 15. The CDR3 sequence is 19 residues long. CDR1 is SNHLY, CDR2 FYNNEI, per germline. Here the CDR3 reads CASSVLSKGLAGVGDTQYF. The CDR3, as DNA: TGTGCCAGCAGTGTTCTGTCGAAAGGACTAGCGGGGGTAGGAGATACGCAGTATTTT.

This sequence joins TRBV7-6 and TRBJ1-3; the match to TRBD1 covers 8 bases. Per germline, CDR1 SGHVS and CDR2 FNYEAQ. The CDR3 runs to 16 residues. After removal of 3 bases from V and 3 bases from J, the junction contained 7 bases not matched to a gene. For the CDR3, the DNA is TGTGCCAGCAGCTTGAGACAGGGGCAATTTGGAAACACCATATATTTT. Translation: CASSLRQGQFGNTIYF.